The 32 T cell receptor beta chains below all came from one sample that was sequenced in a study of Ad26.COV2.S vaccination and SARS-CoV-2 variants (dated by TCRdb to the early 2020s). Receptor amplification or capture employed the immunoSEQ multiplex PCR assay. Not all clones reach the TCRdb copy of this immuneACCESS table, which keeps in-frame sequences only. Checked studies attribute under half of the gap to unresolved V genes and leave the rest unexplained. This sample comprises 300,000 to 350,000 clones, around 88% of them detected only once. Of the sample, roughly 5% falls within the top ten clones. The treatment or condition label for this specimen denotes: 15 to 20 received Ad26.COV2.S at low or high dose, single or two shots; about 5 received placebo; per-sample allocation not given. For vaccine and placebo recipients, the sequenced repertoires came from samples collected on day 63 after the first injection.

The sequences come from peripheral blood, collected in a trial of Ad26.COV2.S vaccine versus placebo. These receptors were taken from a person between 18 and 59 years old who received the Ad26.COV2.S COVID-19 vaccine or a placebo.

There are a few counts of this clone. The V gene is TRBV2, the J gene TRBJ2-5; unclear D gene. V was pared by 5 bases and J by 13 bases, with 14 bases between. The germline CDR1 and CDR2 sequences are SNHLY and FYNNEI. The CDR3 contains 11 residues. CDR3 sequence (DNA): TGTGCCAGCAGTCCACTCCGGGCCTCGTACTTC. It is translated as CASSPLRASYF.

The chain couples TRBV19 to TRBJ1-1; weak D call: TRBD1 (5 bases). CDR1 and CDR2 (germline): LNHDA, SQIVND (reference sequence). V gave up 6 bases and J gave up 2 bases, with 13 bases separating them. This CDR3 has 14 amino acids. CDR3 region: CASSSMTANTEAFF. CDR3 nucleotide sequence: TGTGCCAGTAGCTCCATGACAGCTAACACTGAAGCTTTCTTT.

The chain employs TRBV4-1 and TRBJ1-4; no clear D. V shed 0 bases and J shed 4 bases, with 12 bases lying between them. CDR1 and CDR2 (germline): MGHRA, YSYEKL. This CDR3 has 16 residues. The DNA of the CDR3 is TGCGCCAGCAGCCAAGAACCTCGGTCGGTTAATGAAAAACTGTTTTTT. Translation gives CASSQEPRSVNEKLFF.

The V call is TRBV5-8, the J call TRBJ2-7; weak D call: TRBD1 (6 bases). Trimming shortened V by 2 bases and J by 0 bases, and 9 bases separated the two germline ends. This CDR3 spans 14 amino acids. In germline, CDR1 is SGHTS, CDR2 YDEGEE. In nucleotides, the CDR3 is TGTGCCAGCAGCTTCCAGACAGGCTCCTACGAGCAGTACTTC. Its translation: CASSFQTGSYEQYF.

This clone has ten or more counts. This chain joins TRBV27 and TRBJ2-5, with 8 nucleotides matching TRBD1. The CDR3 length is 11 residues. Per the germline V gene, CDR1 is MNHEY and CDR2 is SMNVEV (reference sequence). Trimming took 5 bases from V and 10 from J; bases not matched to a gene: 3. Here the CDR3 reads CASSGQGGQYF. DNA for the CDR3: TGTGCCAGCAGTGGACAGGGAGGCCAGTACTTC.

The V and J genes are TRBV3-1 (or the pseudogene TRBV3-2) and TRBJ1-1; D might be TRBD1 (5 bases). Germline CDR1 reads LGHDT; CDR2 reads YNNKEL (reference sequence). The CDR3 is 15 amino acids. The V end lost 2 bases, the J end lost 1 base, and 11 bases lay between the germline ends. The CDR3 DNA sequence: TGTGCCAGCAGCCAAAGGGGCGCGGAGAACACTGAAGCTTTCTTT. Translated, it gives CASSQRGAENTEAFF.

This chain links TRBV24-1 with TRBJ2-1, with D unclear. With 7 bases removed from V and 4 bases from J, the gap between germline ends came to 10 bases. The CDR3 has 13 residues. Germline CDR1 reads KGHDR; CDR2 reads SFDVKD. The CDR3 sequence: CATRDQDYNEQFF. CDR3 coding DNA: TGTGCCACCAGGGACCAAGATTACAATGAGCAGTTCTTC.

This chain uses TRBV28 with TRBJ2-7, with 9 bases matching TRBD1. The CDR3 is 14 amino acids. Germline values: CDR1 MDHEN, CDR2 SYDVKM. V lost 8 bases, J lost 3 bases, and 8 bases stayed unmatched. For the CDR3, the DNA is TGTGCCAGCCTTACCCCGGGACAGGGCTACGAGCAGTACTTC. Translation gives CASLTPGQGYEQYF.

V and J are TRBV24-1 and TRBJ1-2, with a weak D call TRBD1 (5 bases). V shed 4 bases and J shed 8 bases, with 10 bases lying between them. This CDR3 comprises 12 residues. The germline gives CDR1 KGHDR, CDR2 SFDVKD. CDR3 DNA sequence: TGTGCCACCAGTGACAGGGTCGGCGGCTACACCTTC. Translation gives CATSDRVGGYTF.

The chain has TRBV4-1 and TRBJ2-2; TRBD2 agrees at 16 bases. The CDR3 contains 19 residues. Trimming at V came to 3 bases and at J to 7 bases, leaving 11 bases not matched to a gene. Looked up from germline, CDR1 is MGHRA and CDR2 is YSYEKL. The CDR3 protein is CASSQRGLAGGRYNGELFF. In DNA form, the CDR3 reads TGCGCCAGCAGCCAGAGGGGACTAGCGGGAGGGCGTTATAACGGGGAGCTGTTTTTT.

This sequence joins TRBV18 and TRBJ1-1; D might be TRBD1 (5 bases). V dropped 3 bases and J dropped 3 bases, with 11 bases sitting between them. CDR3 length: 14 amino acids. Per the germline V gene, CDR1 is KGHSH and CDR2 is LQKENI. Written as DNA, the CDR3 is TGTGCCAGCTCACCCGAGGGCAGGGACACTGAAGCTTTCTTT. It specifies CASSPEGRDTEAFF.

V is TRBV5-4 and J is TRBJ1-1, with D possibly TRBD1 on 5 matching bases. Trimming pared 3 bases from V and 1 base from J, leaving 10 bases between. Germline V gene data show CDR1 as SGHNT and CDR2 as YYREEE (reference sequence). The CDR3 covers 14 residues. This CDR3 reads CASSSRTTNTEAFF. As DNA, the CDR3 is TGTGCCAGCAGCTCTCGGACAACGAACACTGAAGCTTTCTTT.

A single count supports this clone. The rearrangement links TRBV6-1 to TRBJ2-5; possible D gene TRBD2, 5 bases. Trimming stripped 1 base from V and 4 bases from J, with 16 bases between. This CDR3 has 16 amino acids. From germline, CDR1 is MNHNS and CDR2 SASEGT. The chain's CDR3 is CASSEGLSGRGETQYF. Written as DNA, the CDR3 is TGTGCCAGCAGTGAAGGGTTATCCGGACGGGGAGAGACCCAGTACTTC.

This chain connects TRBV30 to TRBJ2-1; 7 positions agree with TRBD1. V lost 0 bases and J lost 7; bases outside the gene matches: 9. The CDR3 has 15 amino acids. Germline V CDR1 and CDR2: GTSNPN, SVGIG (reference sequence). The CDR3 region is CAWSVGPGTANEQFF. Here the CDR3 DNA reads TGTGCCTGGAGTGTGGGGCCCGGGACAGCTAATGAGCAGTTCTTC.

The V and J genes are TRBV4-1 and TRBJ2-7, with TRBD2 as a possible D gene (5 bases). Germline assignment: CDR1 MGHRA and CDR2 YSYEKL. CDR3 length: 14 residues. Trimming took 1 base from V and 9 from J, leaving 16 bases between them. CDR3 in DNA: TGCGCCAGCAGCCAAGCGGGAACCCTACGAGGGCAGTACTTC. Translation: CASSQAGTLRGQYF.

The chain uses TRBV2 and TRBJ2-6; 7 positions agree with TRBD1. The CDR3 loop spans 15 amino acids. The V segment lost 6 bases and the J segment 2 bases; nucleotides outside the gene matches: 4. The germline V gene encodes CDR1 SNHLY and CDR2 FYNNEI. CDR3 amino acids: CASRSDRAGANVLTF. The DNA of the CDR3 is TGTGCCAGCAGGTCCGACAGGGCTGGGGCCAACGTCCTGACTTTC.

V is TRBV28 and J is TRBJ2-5; a weak D match, TRBD2 (5 bases). V lost 4 bases to trimming and J lost 4 bases, with 16 bases between them. Germline assignment: CDR1 MDHEN and CDR2 SYDVKM. This CDR3 has 15 amino acids. The DNA for the CDR3 is TGTGCCAGCAGTTCAACGGGCGGGTCTCGAGAGACCCAGTACTTC. It translates to CASSSTGGSRETQYF.

A remark on this clone: Other DNA sequences within the sample encode an identical CDR3. The rearrangement uses TRBV5-1 and TRBJ2-3, with D uncertain. The CDR3 spans 12 residues. Trimming took off 3 bases at V and 0 bases at J, with 2 bases between the two ends. Looked up from germline, CDR1 is SGHRS and CDR2 is YFSETQ. The CDR3 bases are TGCGCCAGCAGCTCGAGCACAGATACGCAGTATTTT. Translation gives CASSSSTDTQYF.

The rearrangement joins TRBV6-5 to TRBJ1-3; no clear D gene. Germline CDR1 reads MNHEY; CDR2 reads SVGAGI. With 6 bases removed from V and 0 bases from J, the gap between germline ends came to 12 bases. The CDR3 consists of 15 residues. The CDR3, as DNA: TGTGCCAGCAGACGAGGACGGGACTCTGGAAACACCATATATTTT. The encoded protein is CASRRGRDSGNTIYF.

The table lists this clone with a few counts. The rearrangement links TRBV7-2 to TRBJ2-3; 9 bases map to TRBD2. Per the germline V gene, CDR1 is SGHTA and CDR2 is FQGNSA. There are 16 residues in the CDR3. J lost 2 bases, V lost 6 bases, and 9 bases had no gene match. CDR3: CASRIRRGGDTDTQYF. In DNA, the CDR3 is TGTGCCAGCAGAATCAGGCGGGGGGGGGACACAGATACGCAGTATTTT.

This chain joins TRBV6-6 and TRBJ1-3; 10 bases are a match to TRBD1. With 6 bases clipped from V and 3 bases from J, the junction kept 5 bases outside the gene matches. The CDR3 is 15 residues long. Per the germline V gene, CDR1 is MNHNY and CDR2 is SVGAGI (reference sequence). The CDR3 loop reads CASSDRGQGGNTIYF. DNA of the CDR3: TGTGCCAGCAGCGACAGGGGGCAGGGTGGAAACACCATATATTTT.

The gene calls are TRBV6-1 and TRBJ1-1; D remains ambiguous. The V end lost 1 base, the J end lost 5 bases, and 8 bases lay between the germline ends. CDR1 and CDR2 (germline): MNHNS, SASEGT. The CDR3 has 13 amino acids. The CDR3 DNA sequence: TGTGCCAGCAGTGAAGGGGTAGGGACTGAAGCTTTCTTT. Translating it yields CASSEGVGTEAFF.

The chain couples TRBV18 to TRBJ1-1, with D hard to call. The V end was cut by 0 bases, the J end by 0 bases, with 5 bases between. Germline assignment: CDR1 KGHSH and CDR2 LQKENI. CDR3 length: 14 amino acids. The CDR3: CASSPPAVNTEAFF. The DNA for the CDR3 is TGTGCCAGCTCACCACCGGCTGTGAACACTGAAGCTTTCTTT.

This chain joins TRBV6-5 and TRBJ1-6; the match to TRBD1 covers 8 bases. The CDR3 covers 13 residues. V shed 5 bases and J 10 bases; nucleotides not matched to a gene: 4. The V gene's germline CDR1 is MNHEY and CDR2 SVGAGI. The CDR3 is CASSPTGVSPLHF. The CDR3, as DNA: TGTGCCAGCAGTCCGACAGGGGTCTCACCCCTCCACTTT.

The chain recombines TRBV4-1 with TRBJ2-2; perhaps TRBD1 as D (6 bases). Germline CDR1 reads MGHRA; CDR2 reads YSYEKL. The CDR3 has 16 amino acids. Trimming stripped 1 base from V and 6 bases from J, with 15 bases between. The CDR3 is CASSQVPRQEPGELFF. CDR3 coding DNA: TGCGCCAGCAGCCAAGTACCTAGACAGGAGCCCGGGGAGCTGTTTTTT.

This clone was seen just once. The chain has TRBV18 and TRBJ2-5; D is undetermined. With 3 bases removed from V and 1 base from J, the gap between germline ends came to 6 bases. The germline V gene has CDR1 KGHSH and CDR2 LQKENI. This CDR3 comprises 13 residues. DNA of the CDR3: TGTGCCAGCTCACCGGAGCTCCAAGAGACCCAGTACTTC. It is translated as CASSPELQETQYF.

V gene TRBV29-1 combines with J gene TRBJ1-1; possibly TRBD1 for D (6 bases). The CDR3 is 15 residues long. Germline V gene lookup returns CDR1 SQVTM and CDR2 ANQGSEA. V was cut by 4 bases and J by 5 bases, with 20 bases left in between. The CDR3, as DNA: TGCAGCGTTGTTGGTCTTAGGGGGAGGGAAACTGAAGCTTTCTTT. Encoded protein: CSVVGLRGRETEAFF.

The chain carries TRBV9 and TRBJ1-2; TRBD1 might be the D (5 bases). The CDR3 loop spans 22 amino acids. V lost 1 base and J lost 6, with 37 bases in between. CDR1 is SGDLS and CDR2 is YYNGEE in the germline V gene. This CDR3 is CASSVFGDGDALARKLRDGYTF. Here the CDR3 DNA reads TGTGCCAGCAGCGTATTTGGGGACGGTGATGCTTTGGCGAGGAAACTGAGGGATGGCTACACCTTC.

The chain links TRBV21-1 to TRBJ2-3; TRBD2, the D gene given by the table, was not confirmed from the DNA. TRBV21-1 is a known pseudogene. This CDR3 has 20 residues. Here the CDR3 reads CASSIPGGASSSAITDTQYF. CDR3 DNA sequence: TGTGCCAGCAGCATCCCCGGAGGTGCTAGCTCATCCGCCATCACAGATACGCAGTATTTT.

In regard to this clone: This same CDR3 is encoded by further DNA sequences in the sample. The genes are TRBV4-1 and TRBJ2-1; TRBD2 aligns across 11 bases. V trimming: 1 base; J trimming: 6 bases; junction bases outside the gene matches: 5. CDR3 length: 16 amino acids. The germline V gene has CDR1 MGHRA and CDR2 YSYEKL. The CDR3 coding sequence is TGCGCCAGCAGCCAAGCGCTAGCGGGAGGTCTCAATGAGCAGTTCTTC. Translation: CASSQALAGGLNEQFF.

This sequence joins TRBV7-2 and TRBJ2-2; possible D gene TRBD2, 7 bases. The CDR3 runs 16 residues. Germline lookup yields CDR1 SGHTA and CDR2 FQGNSA. Trimming left V 5 bases short and J 6 bases short, with 19 bases between. CDR3 sequence: CASSPDFWGGPGELFF. DNA of the CDR3: TGTGCCAGCAGCCCGGATTTCTGGGGGGGCCCCGGGGAGCTGTTTTTT.

In its sample, this clone was seen once. J is TRBJ2-3 and V is TRBV15; 10 bases align to TRBD2. J lost 6 bases, V lost 0 bases, and 9 bases had no gene match. CDR1 and CDR2 (germline): LNHNV, YYDKDF (reference sequence). The CDR3 consists of 17 residues. CDR3 in DNA: TGTGCCACCAGCAGAGATCGAACTAGCGGGGTCAAGGATACGCAGTATTTT. It encodes CATSRDRTSGVKDTQYF.